These 22 T cell receptor beta chains share one sample of origin, sequenced in a study of blood T cell repertoires in COVID-19. Sequenced by immunoSEQ multiplex PCR; TCRdb stores in-frame clones only, minus some. The sample yields approximately 97,000 clones, 85% seen once. Sequenced sample: peripheral blood. The origin of the receptors is a man older than 75 with acute or convalescent COVID-19.

The CDR3 here is CASRGTLNTEAFF. Here the CDR3 DNA reads TGTGCCAGCAGAGGGACACTGAACACTGAAGCTTTCTTT. V usage is TRBV21-1 and J usage is TRBJ1-1; TRBD1 is taken as the D call from the table, unchecked against the DNA. TRBV21-1 is a known pseudogene. The CDR3 contains 13 residues.

This chain joins TRBV6-4 and TRBJ1-4; 9 bases align to TRBD1. Germline lookup yields CDR1 MRHNA and CDR2 SNTAGT. This CDR3 has 16 amino acids. The trim removed 5 bases at V and 3 bases at J, leaving 7 bases unmatched. CDR3 coding DNA: TGTGCCAGCAGTCTGACAGGGGGTTCACCTAATGAAAAACTGTTTTTT. Amino acid sequence: CASSLTGGSPNEKLFF.

V is TRBV30 and J is TRBJ1-5; D possibly corresponds to TRBD1 (5 bases). Germline values: CDR1 GTSNPN, CDR2 SVGIG (reference sequence). The CDR3 is 13 amino acids. V was clipped by 3 bases and J by 3 bases, with 9 bases between them. For the CDR3, the DNA is TGTGCCTGGAGCGGGGGTAACAATCAGCCCCAGCATTTT. Translation: CAWSGGNNQPQHF.

As regards this clone: This CDR3 is also generated by other DNA sequences in the sample. V is TRBV3-1 (or the pseudogene TRBV3-2) and J is TRBJ2-4; 13 nucleotides line up with TRBD2. V lost 4 bases, J lost 3 bases, and 3 bases stayed unmatched. CDR1 is LGHDT, CDR2 YNNKEL, per germline (reference sequence). This CDR3 contains 16 residues. The CDR3 bases are TGTGCCAGCAGCCGACTAGCGGGGGGTGGCAAAAACATTCAGTACTTC. Translated: CASSRLAGGGKNIQYF.

This chain joins TRBV30 and TRBJ1-1; D not resolved. The CDR3 consists of 13 residues. Trimming removed 0 bases from V and 3 bases from J, with 8 bases in between. Germline V lookup: CDR1 GTSNPN, CDR2 SVGIG (reference sequence). The CDR3 nucleotides are TGTGCCTGGAGTGTACAGAGAGACACTGAAGCTTTCTTT. Its protein product is CAWSVQRDTEAFF.

The CDR3 reads CASRQPQGARSPLHF. The CDR3 DNA reads as TGTGCCAGCAGGCAACCACAGGGGGCGAGATCACCCCTCCACTTT. The chain joins TRBV6-5 to TRBJ1-6; 9 bases fit TRBD1. The CDR3 has 15 residues. Germline CDR1 is MNHEY and CDR2 is SVGAGI. Trimming took 6 bases from V and 10 from J; bases not matched to a gene: 10.

The V call is TRBV28, the J call TRBJ1-5; D is uncertain. The CDR3 contains 11 residues. V dropped 6 bases and J dropped 9 bases, with 9 bases sitting between them. Germline-derived CDR1 and CDR2 are MDHEN and SYDVKM. This CDR3 reads CASSPLGPQHF. CDR3 bases: TGTGCCAGCAGCCCCCTAGGGCCCCAGCATTTT.

The chain has TRBV6-2 or TRBV6-3 and TRBJ1-5, with D possibly matching TRBD1 (6 bases). CDR3 length equals 15 residues. Germline CDR1 and CDR2: MNHEY and SVGEGT. The ends were cut back, 2 bases at V and 5 bases at J, with 13 bases in the middle. CDR3 region: CASSYATTGYQPQHF. In DNA, the CDR3 is TGTGCCAGCAGTTACGCGACAACAGGGTATCAGCCCCAGCATTTT.

The chain uses TRBV6-5 and TRBJ2-3; 7 bases are a match to TRBD2. The CDR3 runs 15 residues. With 6 bases clipped from V and 7 bases from J, the junction kept 13 bases outside the gene matches. Per germline, CDR1 MNHEY and CDR2 SVGAGI. The CDR3 DNA reads TGTGCCAGCAGGGAGAGCGGGGATCCGGGGTATACGCAGTATTTT. Protein: CASRESGDPGYTQYF.

J is TRBJ1-4 and V is TRBV5-6, with 8 bases that match TRBD1. The trim removed 2 bases at V and 7 bases at J, leaving 4 bases unmatched. Germline lookup yields CDR1 SGHDT and CDR2 YYEEEE. The CDR3 contains 14 residues. CDR3 in amino acids: CASSFGQGSEKLFF. CDR3 nucleotides: TGTGCCAGCAGCTTCGGACAGGGTTCTGAAAAACTGTTTTTT.

The chain combines TRBV7-3 with TRBJ2-1; maybe TRBD2 (6 bases). The CDR3 consists of 19 residues. The V gene's germline CDR1 is SGHTA and CDR2 FQGTGA. V shed 1 base and J shed 8 bases, with 27 bases lying between them. CDR3 sequence reads: CASSLKRLLAGFAFYEQFF. CDR3 bases: TGTGCCAGCAGCTTAAAAAGGTTACTAGCAGGATTTGCGTTTTATGAGCAGTTCTTC.

The chain combines TRBV7-2 with TRBJ2-7; tentatively, D is TRBD2 (6 bases). This CDR3 spans 12 amino acids. The germline V gene encodes CDR1 SGHTA and CDR2 FQGNSA. V lost 6 bases, J lost 6 bases, and 12 bases lay in between. The CDR3 protein is CASRPPGSEQYF. For the CDR3, the DNA is TGTGCCAGCAGACCCCCCGGGAGCGAGCAGTACTTC.

CDR3: CATSYATGGLQETQYF. As DNA, the CDR3 is TGTGCCACCAGCTACGCGACAGGGGGCCTCCAAGAGACCCAGTACTTC. The chain carries TRBV24-1 and TRBJ2-5; 10 bases agree with TRBD1. From germline, CDR1 is KGHDR and CDR2 SFDVKD. There are 16 residues in the CDR3. The J segment lost 1 base and the V segment lost 7 bases, leaving 8 bases of the junction unmatched.

The table lists this clone with a count of one. The gene calls are TRBV12-3 or TRBV12-4 and TRBJ2-7, with D tentatively TRBD1 (5 bases). The CDR3 is made up of 12 amino acids. The V end was cut by 5 bases, the J end by 4 bases, with 9 bases between. The CDR3 sequence: CASSDRQYEQYF. The CDR3 nucleotides read TGTGCCAGCAGTGACAGACAGTACGAGCAGTACTTC.

This chain links TRBV7-3 with TRBJ1-1, with TRBD1 matching over 9 bases. The CDR3 is 13 residues long. The trim removed 3 bases at V and 8 bases at J, leaving 4 bases unmatched. Per germline, CDR1 SGHTA and CDR2 FQGTGA. CDR3 sequence reads: CASSFTGGSEAFF. The CDR3 DNA sequence: TGTGCCAGCAGCTTTACAGGGGGCTCGGAAGCTTTCTTT.

This chain connects TRBV4-2 to TRBJ1-5; D unclear. The germline V gene has CDR1 LGHNA and CDR2 YNFKEQ. This CDR3 is built from 16 residues. V lost 1 base to trimming and J lost 4 bases, with 14 bases between them. CDR3 region: CASSQGTPGRNQPQHF. CDR3 nucleotide sequence: TGTGCCAGCAGCCAAGGGACTCCGGGGAGAAATCAGCCCCAGCATTTT.

In its sample, this clone was seen a few times. The CDR3 protein is CASNRQGAGEKLFF. The CDR3 DNA is TGTGCCAGCAACCGACAGGGGGCAGGTGAAAAACTGTTTTTT. This rearrangement joins TRBV6-5 to TRBJ1-4; 10 bases match TRBD1. The CDR3 totals 14 residues. J was trimmed by 7 bases and V by 7 bases; bases with no gene match: 6. Per germline, CDR1 MNHEY and CDR2 SVGAGI.

The V call is TRBV7-6, the J call TRBJ2-7, with 9 bases matching TRBD1. With 5 bases clipped from V and 3 bases from J, the junction kept 8 bases outside the gene matches. Germline-derived CDR1 and CDR2 are SGHVS and FNYEAQ. The CDR3 loop spans 15 amino acids. DNA for the CDR3: TGTGCCAGCAGCCCCAATTGGGGACAGGGCTACGAGCAGTACTTC. Translation gives CASSPNWGQGYEQYF. Filled out from reference TRBV7-6 and TRBJ2-7, the complete variable domain reads GAGVSQSPRYKVTKRGQDVALRCDPISGHVSLYWYRQALGQGPEFLTYFNYEAQQDKSGLPNDRFSAERPEGSISTLTIQRTEQRDSAMYRCASSPNWGQGYEQYFGPGTRLTVT.

The rearrangement joins TRBV24-1 to TRBJ2-5, with 7 bases fitting TRBD1. Germline loops: CDR1 KGHDR, CDR2 SFDVKD. With 6 bases clipped from V and 5 bases from J, the junction kept 8 bases outside the gene matches. CDR3 size: 14 residues. The CDR3 sequence: CATSREGGLETQYF. CDR3 bases: TGTGCCACCAGTCGGGAAGGGGGCCTGGAGACCCAGTACTTC.

The genes are TRBV11-2 and TRBJ2-3, with 11 bases lining up with TRBD2. The V segment lost 3 bases and the J segment 4 bases; nucleotides outside the gene matches: 3. Germline V CDR1 and CDR2: SGHAT, FQNNGV. The CDR3 runs 15 residues. Here the CDR3 reads CASSFSGRVPDTQYF. Written as DNA, the CDR3 is TGTGCCAGCAGCTTTAGCGGGAGGGTGCCAGATACGCAGTATTTT.

The CDR3 DNA sequence: TGTGCCAGCAGGAAACCCGGACAGGGGGCATACAATGAGCAGTTCTTC. Translating it yields CASRKPGQGAYNEQFF. This chain links TRBV5-8 with TRBJ2-1; TRBD1 aligns across 11 bases. CDR1 and CDR2 from the germline V gene are SGHTS and YDEGEE. The ends lost 5 bases at V and 4 bases at J; junction bases unmatched: 8. The CDR3 loop spans 16 amino acids.

V and J are TRBV28 and TRBJ1-1; no definite D call. V shed 6 bases and J shed 9 bases, with 8 bases lying between them. The CDR3 length is 10 residues. From germline, CDR1 is MDHEN and CDR2 SYDVKM. As DNA, the CDR3 is TGTGCCAGCAGCCTGACTCAAGCTTTCTTT. Protein: CASSLTQAFF. Together with reference TRBV28 and TRBJ1-1, the CDR3 gives the full variable domain: DVKVTQSSRYLVKRTGEKVFLECVQDMDHENMFWYRQDPGLGLRLIYFSYDVKMKEKGDIPEGYSVSREKKERFSLILESASTNQTSMYLCASSLTQAFFGQGTRLTVV.